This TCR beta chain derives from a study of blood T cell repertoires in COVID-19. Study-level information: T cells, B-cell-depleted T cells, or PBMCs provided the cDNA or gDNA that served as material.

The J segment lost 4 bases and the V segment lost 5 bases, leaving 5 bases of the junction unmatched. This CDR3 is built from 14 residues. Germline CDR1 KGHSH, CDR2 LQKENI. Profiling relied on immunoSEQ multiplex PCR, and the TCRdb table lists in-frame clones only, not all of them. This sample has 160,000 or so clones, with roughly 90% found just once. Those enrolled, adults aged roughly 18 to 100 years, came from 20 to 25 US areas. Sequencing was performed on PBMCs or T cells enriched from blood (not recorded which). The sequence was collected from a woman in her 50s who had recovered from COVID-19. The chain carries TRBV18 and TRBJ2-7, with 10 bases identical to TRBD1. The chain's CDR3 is CASSLPGQGYEQYF. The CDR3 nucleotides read TGTGCCAGCTCATTGCCGGGACAGGGGTACGAGCAGTACTTC.